This TCR beta chain is drawn from a study of T cell changes during pregnancy in multiple sclerosis. TCRdb keeps only in-frame clones here, not all; method: immunoSEQ multiplex PCR. In the table there are over 60,000 clones, 90% to 97% of which are singletons. Germline V gene sequence: CDR1 MNHEY, CDR2 SMNVEV (reference sequence). The CDR3 loop spans 17 amino acids. Unmatched junction bases numbered 11, after V lost 3 bases and J lost 8 bases. This sample comprised CD8+ T cells from peripheral blood mononuclear cells, obtained after pregnancy. The sequence derives from a female donor with multiple sclerosis, enrolled in a pregnancy study. The chain is built from TRBV27 and TRBJ2-1; 12 positions agree with TRBD1. This CDR3 reads CASSLDPGTGGEDEQFF. CDR3 nucleotide sequence: TGTGCCAGCAGTTTGGACCCCGGGACAGGGGGCGAAGATGAGCAGTTCTTC.